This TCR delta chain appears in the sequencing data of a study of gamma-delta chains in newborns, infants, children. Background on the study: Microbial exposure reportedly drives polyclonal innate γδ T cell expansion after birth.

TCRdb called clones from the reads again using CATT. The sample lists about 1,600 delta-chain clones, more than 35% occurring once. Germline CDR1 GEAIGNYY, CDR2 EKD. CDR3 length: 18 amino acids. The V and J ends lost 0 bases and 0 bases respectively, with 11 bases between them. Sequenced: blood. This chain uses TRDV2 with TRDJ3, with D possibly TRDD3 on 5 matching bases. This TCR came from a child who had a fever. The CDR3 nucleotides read TGTGCCTGTGACACCGGGGACTGGAGCTCCTGGGACACCCGACAGATGTTTTTC. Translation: CACDTGDWSSWDTRQMFF.